This entry features one TCR beta chain sequence. Original data processing: Nucleated cell counts were estimated from reference gene primer amplification. Data came from immunoSEQ multiplex PCR; TCRdb stores just in-frame clones and leaves some out. V and J calls plus clone size are reproduced from that table; the DNA served to infer D and trimming. Among roughly 70,000 clones, roughly 70% were seen once, and the ten largest hold 22%. V lost 4 bases, J lost 7 bases, and 6 bases stayed unmatched. CDR1 and CDR2 (germline): KGHDR, SFDVKD. The CDR3 has 16 amino acids. The data were taken from a study of blood T cell repertoires in COVID-19. Study in general: Samples representing acute and convalescent COVID-19 were sourced from the United States, Italy and Spain.

The clonotype originates from a man aged 55 to 69 with acute or convalescent COVID-19. Sequencing used peripheral blood. V and J are TRBV24-1 and TRBJ2-1, with 13 bases identical to TRBD2. CDR3: CATSDWTSGSWNEQFF. CDR3 nucleotide sequence: TGTGCCACCAGTGACTGGACTAGCGGGAGTTGGAATGAGCAGTTCTTC.